Listed here are 22 T cell receptor beta chains from one sample, sequenced in a study of cytomegalovirus exposure and HLA in healthy donors (dated by TCRdb to the late 2010s). Libraries were built with the immunoSEQ multiplex PCR assay. A mixture of 60 forward primers for TCR Vbeta segments and 13 reverse primers for TCR Jbeta segments was used in the multiplex PCR. Not all clones reach the TCRdb copy of this immuneACCESS table, which keeps in-frame sequences only. Checked studies attribute under half of the gap to unresolved V genes and leave the rest unexplained. Recorded for this sample are around 100,000 clones; about four fifths of them occurred a single time. Together, the top ten hold around 23% of the sample. The specimen sequenced was PBMCs. Receptors originate from a young man in good health and CMV-seropositive.

The chain employs TRBV10-2 and TRBJ2-7, with D possibly matching TRBD2 (5 bases). Trimming stripped 1 base from V and 4 bases from J, with 23 bases between. CDR3 length: 18 residues. CDR1 is WSHSY, CDR2 SAAADI, per germline. CDR3 in DNA: TGCGCCAGCAGTGAGTTAGTTTTAGTTGGGGTAACGGGGTACGAGCAGTACTTC. It is translated as CASSELVLVGVTGYEQYF.

The chain has TRBV6-1 and TRBJ1-3, with D hard to call. CDR3 length: 14 amino acids. The germline gives CDR1 MNHNS, CDR2 SASEGT. The V end was cut by 8 bases, the J end by 3 bases, with 14 bases between. CDR3 coding DNA: TGTGCCAGCGGTCGGGAAACCAATGGAAACACCATATATTTT. Protein sequence: CASGRETNGNTIYF.

The chain combines TRBV6-1 with TRBJ2-3; a possible D gene is TRBD2 (6 bases). Deletions cut 4 bases from V and 4 bases from J, with 9 bases between. Per germline, CDR1 MNHNS and CDR2 SASEGT. The CDR3 length is 13 residues. The CDR3 region has the DNA TGTGCCAGCAGTGTAACTAGCTCAGATACGCAGTATTTT. Translating gives CASSVTSSDTQYF.

V is TRBV28 and J is TRBJ1-2; 7 bases fit TRBD1. The CDR3 sequence is 13 residues long. Germline values: CDR1 MDHEN, CDR2 SYDVKM. V lost 3 bases to trimming and J lost 4 bases; unmatched junction nucleotides: 2. CDR3 DNA: TGTGCCAGCAGTTTGCAGGGGGTCTATGGCTACACCTTC. It yields the protein CASSLQGVYGYTF.

The chain recombines TRBV4-1 with TRBJ1-1; 7 bases align to TRBD1. From germline, CDR1 is MGHRA and CDR2 YSYEKL. Unmatched junction bases numbered 6, after V lost 4 bases and J lost 4 bases. This CDR3 is 14 amino acids long. The DNA of the CDR3 is TGCGCCAGCAGCCCCCGGGACAGCAGCACTGAAGCTTTCTTT. Translating gives CASSPRDSSTEAFF.

The chain uses TRBV9 and TRBJ2-7; 7 bases are a match to TRBD2. Per the germline V gene, CDR1 is SGDLS and CDR2 is YYNGEE. V was pared by 4 bases and J by 0 bases, with 4 bases of the junction left unmatched. The CDR3 has 14 residues. The CDR3 coding sequence is TGTGCCAGCAGCCCCGGGGGGACCTCCTACGAGCAGTACTTC. Its protein product is CASSPGGTSYEQYF.

The rearrangement uses TRBV5-1 and TRBJ2-7; unclear D gene. Germline V gene data show CDR1 as SGHRS and CDR2 as YFSETQ. The CDR3 runs 13 residues. Trimming pared 1 base from V and 4 bases from J, leaving 9 bases between. The CDR3 sequence: CASSLQTGYEQYV. The CDR3 nucleotides read TGCGCCAGCAGCTTGCAGACTGGATACGAGCAGTACGTC.

The chain links TRBV28 to TRBJ1-6; D perhaps matches TRBD1 (6 bases). V gave up 6 bases and J gave up 9 bases, with 12 bases separating them. The CDR3 has 13 amino acids. Per the germline V gene, CDR1 is MDHEN and CDR2 is SYDVKM. This CDR3 is CASSRGEGSPLHF. DNA of the CDR3: TGTGCCAGCAGCAGGGGTGAAGGTTCACCCCTCCACTTT.

The V gene is TRBV5-1, the J gene TRBJ1-1; no firm D call. This CDR3 is built from 14 residues. V was pared by 0 bases and J by 1 base, with 7 bases between. The germline gives CDR1 SGHRS, CDR2 YFSETQ. The CDR3 is CASSLVAQNTEAFF. In DNA form, the CDR3 reads TGCGCCAGCAGCTTGGTCGCACAGAACACTGAAGCTTTCTTT.

The rearrangement joins TRBV2 to TRBJ2-3, with a possible D match to TRBD2 (6 bases). CDR1 is SNHLY and CDR2 is FYNNEI in the germline V gene. This CDR3 has 13 amino acids. V was trimmed by 6 bases and J by 1 base, leaving 8 bases between them. The CDR3 sequence is CASSREGTDTQYF. DNA for the CDR3: TGTGCCAGCAGCAGGGAGGGCACAGATACGCAGTATTTT.

This clone was seen once. The chain combines TRBV7-8 with TRBJ2-1; weak D call: TRBD2 (6 bases). CDR3 length: 12 residues. Trimming took 1 base from V and 10 from J, leaving 8 bases between them. Looked up from germline, CDR1 is SGHVS and CDR2 is FQNEAQ. This CDR3 is CASSLEGREQFF. The CDR3 nucleotides are TGTGCCAGCAGCTTAGAGGGGAGGGAGCAGTTCTTC.

V usage is TRBV7-2 and J usage is TRBJ1-5, with 10 bases that match TRBD1. The V gene's germline CDR1 is SGHTA and CDR2 FQGNSA. The CDR3 sequence is 15 residues long. The V and J ends lost 2 bases and 7 bases, in that order; junction bases with no gene match: 5. CDR3 protein: CASSLRTGGWQPQHF. DNA of the CDR3: TGTGCCAGCAGCTTAAGGACAGGGGGATGGCAGCCCCAGCATTTT.

A remark on this clone: This CDR3 is also generated by other DNA sequences in the sample. The gene calls are TRBV7-9 and TRBJ1-4; tentatively, D is TRBD1 (6 bases). Trimming removed 2 bases at V and 8 bases at J, with 15 bases between. Germline V CDR1 and CDR2: SEHNR, FQNEAQ (reference sequence). The CDR3 sequence is 15 residues long. CDR3 protein: CASSLSQGRGEKLFF. DNA of the CDR3: TGTGCCAGCAGCTTAAGTCAGGGGAGAGGAGAAAAACTGTTTTTT. The complete variable domain, with remaining parts taken from reference TRBV7-9 and TRBJ1-4, reads DTGVSQNPRHKITKRGQNVTFRCDPISEHNRLYWYRQTLGQGPEFLTYFQNEAQLEKSRLLSDRFSAERPKGSFSTLEIQRTEQGDSAMYLCASSLSQGRGEKLFFGSGTQLSVL.

This rearrangement joins TRBV10-3 to TRBJ2-4; 8 bases match TRBD2. Germline CDR1 reads ENHRY; CDR2 reads SYGVKD. This CDR3 spans 16 amino acids. Trimming took 8 bases from V and 2 from J; bases not matched to a gene: 11. CDR3 nucleotides: TGTGCCATCGGGGATGGTAGCGGGACAACCAAAAACATTCAGTACTTC. Encoded protein: CAIGDGSGTTKNIQYF.

This chain uses TRBV4-2 with TRBJ1-1; 12 positions match TRBD1. V lost 2 bases to trimming and J lost 4 bases; unmatched junction nucleotides: 11. CDR3 length: 18 amino acids. Per the germline V gene, CDR1 is LGHNA and CDR2 is YNFKEQ. DNA of the CDR3: TGTGCCAGCAGCCAACGTATGCGGGACAGGGGGCCGAGCACTGAAGCTTTCTTT. It is translated as CASSQRMRDRGPSTEAFF.

The V and J genes are TRBV5-1 and TRBJ2-1; 8 bases align to TRBD2. The trim removed 2 bases at V and 8 bases at J, leaving 6 bases unmatched. From germline, CDR1 is SGHRS and CDR2 YFSETQ. The CDR3 extends over 14 amino acids. CDR3 sequence (DNA): TGCGCCAGCAGCTTATTAGGGACTAGAGATGAGCAGTTCTTC. It codes for CASSLLGTRDEQFF.

The V gene is TRBV2, the J gene TRBJ2-7; 9 bases fit TRBD2. After removal of 4 bases from V and 2 bases from J, the junction contained 3 bases not matched to a gene. CDR1 is SNHLY and CDR2 is FYNNEI in the germline V gene. The CDR3 has 14 residues. The CDR3 region is CASSGGLAAYEQYF. The CDR3 region has the DNA TGTGCCAGCAGTGGGGGACTAGCTGCCTACGAGCAGTACTTC.

The chain links TRBV5-4 to TRBJ2-7, with TRBD1 identical over 9 bases. V trimming: 4 bases; J trimming: 6 bases; junction bases outside the gene matches: 11. Germline V gives CDR1 SGHNT, CDR2 YYREEE (reference sequence). CDR3 size: 15 residues. The CDR3 loop is CASSPDRGKGGEQYV. As DNA, the CDR3 is TGTGCCAGCAGCCCCGACAGGGGGAAAGGGGGCGAGCAGTACGTC.

The V and J genes are TRBV5-1 and TRBJ1-2, with 9 bases matching TRBD1. CDR3 length: 14 amino acids. V was pared by 3 bases and J by 2 bases, with 2 bases of the junction left unmatched. Looked up from germline, CDR1 is SGHRS and CDR2 is YFSETQ. CDR3 residues: CASSSTGGNYGYTF. CDR3 bases: TGCGCCAGCAGCTCGACAGGGGGGAACTATGGCTACACCTTC.

The chain carries TRBV5-4 and TRBJ1-5; 7 bases fit TRBD1. This CDR3 spans 16 amino acids. Germline CDR1 reads SGHNT; CDR2 reads YYREEE (reference sequence). The junction had 8 bases not matched to a gene; V was cut back by 3 bases and J by 2 bases. Written as DNA, the CDR3 is TGTGCCAGCAGCTACGACAGGGTCGGGGGCAATCAGCCCCAGCATTTT. Its protein product is CASSYDRVGGNQPQHF.

The chain employs TRBV12-5 and TRBJ2-1; D is perhaps TRBD2 (5 bases). The germline V gene encodes CDR1 LGHNT and CDR2 FRNRAP. This CDR3 is built from 15 residues. The V gene lost 6 bases and the J gene lost 1 base, with 13 bases spanning the gap. The CDR3 loop reads CASGLLRGSYNEQFF. CDR3 DNA: TGTGCTAGTGGCCTCCTACGGGGTTCCTACAATGAGCAGTTCTTC.

The V and J genes are TRBV5-1 and TRBJ2-1; TRBD2 aligns across 14 bases. V gave up 3 bases and J gave up 3 bases; unmatched junction bases: 2. CDR3 length: 16 residues. CDR1 and CDR2 (germline): SGHRS, YFSETQ. The CDR3 reads CASSYGLAGGYNEQFF. In nucleotides, the CDR3 is TGCGCCAGCAGCTACGGACTAGCGGGAGGCTACAATGAGCAGTTCTTC.